The 24 T cell receptor beta chains presented below share a single source sample, sequenced in a study of T cells in localized non-small cell lung cancer. Method: immunoSEQ multiplex PCR; TCRdb's copy keeps in-frame clones and lacks some. Of under 30,000 clones in the sample, roughly nine tenths were seen once. Sequenced material: peripheral blood, taken before any cancer treatment. These receptors all come from a woman aged 40-75 years with stage I lung adenocarcinoma.

The chain couples TRBV28 to TRBJ1-3; perhaps TRBD1 as D (6 bases). Trimming removed 3 bases from V and 2 bases from J, with 17 bases in between. The CDR3 is 17 residues long. Germline CDR1 reads MDHEN; CDR2 reads SYDVKM. The CDR3 spells CASSFFLSGAAGNTIYF. CDR3 nucleotides: TGTGCCAGCAGTTTCTTCTTGTCGGGGGCCGCTGGAAACACCATATATTTT.

The chain carries TRBV2 and TRBJ2-7; perhaps TRBD1 as D (6 bases). The germline V and J ends were trimmed by 6 bases and 3 bases, with 18 bases remaining between them. The CDR3 is 15 amino acids. The germline V gene has CDR1 SNHLY and CDR2 FYNNEI. The CDR3 here is CASSPKGQGIYEQYF. DNA for the CDR3: TGTGCCAGCAGCCCTAAAGGGCAGGGGATCTACGAGCAGTACTTC. Full variable domain (outside the CDR3, taken from reference TRBV2 and TRBJ2-7): EPEVTQTPSHQVTQMGQEVILRCVPISNHLYFYWYRQILGQKVEFLVSFYNNEISEKSEIFDDQFSVERPDGSNFTLKIRSTKLEDSAMYFCASSPKGQGIYEQYFGPGTRLTVT.

J is TRBJ1-2 and V is TRBV28, with 9 bases fitting TRBD1. The CDR3 runs to 14 residues. J gave up 8 bases and V 5 bases, and 9 bases lay outside the gene matches. Germline values: CDR1 MDHEN, CDR2 SYDVKM. The CDR3 DNA reads TGTGCCAGCAGTGGGCCGGGACAGGGCGAAGGCTACACCTTC. As protein: CASSGPGQGEGYTF.

V is TRBV28 and J is TRBJ2-3, with unresolved D. Trimming left V 3 bases short and J 4 bases short, with 8 bases between. This CDR3 contains 13 residues. CDR1 is MDHEN, CDR2 SYDVKM, per germline. CDR3 protein: CASSLVRADTQYF. The CDR3 nucleotides read TGTGCCAGCAGTTTGGTAAGGGCAGATACGCAGTATTTT.

The chain joins TRBV7-9 to TRBJ2-6, with D unresolved. Germline-derived CDR1 and CDR2 are SEHNR and FQNEAQ (reference sequence). V gave up 1 base and J gave up 2 bases, with 6 bases separating them. The length of the CDR3 is 15 residues. CDR3 protein: CASSLDAPGANVLTF. CDR3 DNA sequence: TGTGCCAGCAGCTTAGACGCTCCTGGGGCCAACGTCCTGACTTTC.

The rearrangement links TRBV6-7 to TRBJ2-7, with a tentative D call TRBD1 (7 bases). TRBV6-7 is placed among ORFs of uncertain function. This CDR3 has 12 amino acids. With 9 bases removed from V and 3 bases from J, the gap between germline ends came to 12 bases. CDR3 in DNA: TGTGCCAGTAGGCGGGACAGCTACGAGCAGTACTTC. This encodes CASRRDSYEQYF.

The gene calls are TRBV7-3 and TRBJ2-1; 9 positions agree with TRBD1. Per germline, CDR1 SGHTA and CDR2 FQGTGA. The CDR3 is made up of 15 amino acids. Germline trimming cut 6 bases from V and 3 bases from J; bases unmatched to any gene: 6. The CDR3 protein is CASRWGTGNYNEQFF. Written as DNA, the CDR3 is TGTGCCAGCAGGTGGGGGACAGGGAACTACAATGAGCAGTTCTTC.

The chain employs TRBV4-3 and TRBJ2-7; D might be TRBD1 (5 bases). The ends were cut back, 1 base at V and 4 bases at J, with 11 bases in the middle. CDR1 and CDR2 from the germline V gene are LGHNA and YSLEER. CDR3 size: 14 residues. CDR3 residues: CASSQVYRRYEQYF. CDR3 nucleotide sequence: TGCGCCAGCAGCCAAGTCTACAGGAGATACGAGCAGTACTTC.

This chain connects TRBV7-6 to TRBJ2-3, with 9 bases lining up with TRBD1. CDR1 is SGHVS and CDR2 is FNYEAQ in the germline V gene. The CDR3 covers 15 residues. With 4 bases clipped from V and 6 bases from J, the junction kept 8 bases outside the gene matches. The CDR3 DNA sequence: TGTGCCAGCAGCTCCCCACAGGGGGCGGGGGATACGCAGTATTTT. This sequence encodes CASSSPQGAGDTQYF.

The rearrangement links TRBV7-2 to TRBJ1-5; D gene uncertain. Germline CDR1 SGHTA, CDR2 FQGNSA. The CDR3 totals 15 residues. Trimming removed 2 bases from V and 3 bases from J, with 11 bases in between. The chain's CDR3 is CASSLNSRNNQPQHF. The CDR3 nucleotides read TGTGCCAGCAGCTTAAACAGCAGGAACAATCAGCCCCAGCATTTT.

V usage is TRBV29-1 and J usage is TRBJ2-7, with D possibly being TRBD1 (5 bases). Per the germline V gene, CDR1 is SQVTM and CDR2 is ANQGSEA. The CDR3 is made up of 12 amino acids. Trimming took 4 bases from V and 4 from J, leaving 11 bases between them. CDR3 in amino acids: CSVGGNTYEQYF. In DNA form, the CDR3 reads TGCAGCGTTGGGGGCAATACTTACGAGCAGTACTTC.

This chain uses TRBV7-6 with TRBJ2-1; 7 positions match TRBD2. Germline lookup yields CDR1 SGHVS and CDR2 FNYEAQ. The V segment lost 4 bases and the J segment 7 bases; nucleotides outside the gene matches: 22. The CDR3 contains 19 residues. DNA of the CDR3: TGTGCCAGCAGCTCCACTTTACGGGACTCCAAAGCGGGATCTAATGAGCAGTTCTTC. This codes for CASSSTLRDSKAGSNEQFF.

The chain uses TRBV15 and TRBJ1-3; no firm D call. CDR3 length equals 13 residues. Trimming removed 8 bases from V and 4 bases from J, with 12 bases in between. The V gene's germline CDR1 is LNHNV and CDR2 YYDKDF (reference sequence). In DNA, the CDR3 is TGTGCCACCGGCCGGGCAAAGGGAAACACCATATATTTT. It is translated as CATGRAKGNTIYF.

This rearrangement joins TRBV5-6 to TRBJ2-3; D remains unclear. The V end lost 0 bases, the J end lost 0 bases, and 8 bases lay between the germline ends. The CDR3 runs 15 residues. CDR1 is SGHDT and CDR2 is YYEEEE in the germline V gene. The CDR3 DNA follows: TGTGCCAGCAGCTTGGGGGTAGGAAGCACAGATACGCAGTATTTT. This gives the protein CASSLGVGSTDTQYF. Full variable domain (missing parts from reference TRBV5-6 and TRBJ2-3): DAGVTQSPTHLIKTRGQQVTLRCSPKSGHDTVSWYQQALGQGPQFIFQYYEEEERQRGNFPDRFSGHQFPNYSSELNVNALLLGDSALYLCASSLGVGSTDTQYFGPGTRLTVL.

This clone was counted a single time. An end of the junction differs from the germline gene, which may be a read error. The rearrangement joins TRBV7-7 to TRBJ2-2; TRBD1 might be the D (6 bases). Germline assignment: CDR1 SSHAT and CDR2 FNYEAQ (reference sequence). The CDR3 totals 17 residues. As DNA, the CDR3 is TGTGCTAGCAGCTTTAGTGGACGGACAGTCAACACCGGGGAGCTGTTTTTT. Translation: CASSFSGRTVNTGELFF.

V and J are TRBV5-1 and TRBJ1-6, with 9 bases aligning to TRBD1. The CDR3 consists of 14 residues. Germline CDR1 is SGHRS and CDR2 is YFSETQ. V lost 4 bases to trimming and J lost 11 bases; unmatched junction nucleotides: 7. The CDR3 loop is CASSTGTGLAPLHF. CDR3 nucleotides: TGCGCCAGCAGCACCGGGACAGGGCTGGCACCCCTCCACTTT.

The chain employs TRBV11-2 and TRBJ1-3; D is uncertain. V was trimmed by 4 bases and J by 2 bases, leaving 9 bases between them. Germline V gene sequence: CDR1 SGHAT, CDR2 FQNNGV. The CDR3 runs 14 residues. The CDR3: CASSSVNTGNTIYF. In nucleotides, the CDR3 is TGTGCCAGCAGCTCCGTTAATACTGGAAACACCATATATTTT.

The V and J genes are TRBV7-3 and TRBJ2-2; the D call may be TRBD1 or TRBD2 (5 bases each). CDR1 SGHTA and CDR2 FQGTGA come from the germline V gene. V shed 4 bases and J shed 6 bases, with 15 bases lying between them. The CDR3 contains 15 residues. This chain's CDR3 is CASSSPRDPAGELFF. CDR3 DNA sequence: TGTGCCAGCAGCTCCCCTCGGGACCCCGCCGGGGAGCTGTTTTTT. The complete variable domain, with remaining parts taken from reference TRBV7-3 and TRBJ2-2, reads GAGVSQTPSNKVTEKGKYVELRCDPISGHTALYWYRQSLGQGPEFLIYFQGTGAADDSGLPNDRFFAVRPEGSVSTLKIQRTERGDSAVYLCASSSPRDPAGELFFGEGSRLTVL.

The chain is built from TRBV19 and TRBJ2-2, with D unresolved. V was pared by 7 bases and J by 3 bases, with 6 bases between. This CDR3 spans 12 amino acids. In germline, CDR1 is LNHDA, CDR2 SQIVND (reference sequence). Here the CDR3 reads CASISYTGELFF. DNA of the CDR3: TGTGCCAGTATTAGTTACACCGGGGAGCTGTTTTTT.

The rearrangement joins TRBV5-1 to TRBJ1-2; 8 bases fit TRBD1. Germline CDR1 reads SGHRS; CDR2 reads YFSETQ. V gave up 4 bases and J gave up 10 bases; unmatched junction bases: 12. This CDR3 has 14 residues. CDR3 sequence (DNA): TGCGCCAGCAGCCCGGGGGGCAGGGGGCGTCTCTACACCTTC. Protein product: CASSPGGRGRLYTF.

The gene calls are TRBV28 and TRBJ1-4; D ambiguous. The CDR3 runs 12 residues. Germline assignment: CDR1 MDHEN and CDR2 SYDVKM. The V end was cut by 5 bases, the J end by 8 bases, with 9 bases between. CDR3 coding DNA: TGTGCCAGCAGTCTACCCCTAGAAAAACTGTTTTTT. It yields the protein CASSLPLEKLFF.

V usage is TRBV14 and J usage is TRBJ1-2; D is undetermined. CDR1 is SGHDN and CDR2 is FVKESK in the germline V gene. The CDR3 is 16 amino acids. Trimming took 4 bases from V and 4 from J, leaving 19 bases between them. CDR3 loop: CASSRLDRPVGYGYTF. As DNA, the CDR3 is TGTGCCAGCAGCCGACTGGACCGGCCAGTGGGCTATGGCTACACCTTC.

The J gene is TRBJ2-3, the V gene TRBV5-1; D may be TRBD2 (6 bases). Germline CDR1 and CDR2: SGHRS and YFSETQ. V was trimmed by 0 bases and J by 4 bases, leaving 9 bases between them. This CDR3 spans 14 amino acids. CDR3 sequence: CASSLALAADTQYF. The CDR3 DNA reads as TGCGCCAGCAGCTTGGCACTAGCAGCAGATACGCAGTATTTT.

The gene calls are TRBV28 and TRBJ1-1; 7 bases align to TRBD1. CDR1 is MDHEN and CDR2 is SYDVKM in the germline V gene. The CDR3 covers 11 residues. Trimming took 6 bases from V and 8 from J; bases not matched to a gene: 3. The CDR3 is CASRKQGEAFF. The CDR3 DNA follows: TGTGCCAGCAGAAAACAGGGGGAAGCTTTCTTT.